Shown below are 11 T cell receptor beta chains from a single sample sequenced in a study of blood T cell repertoires in COVID-19. Generated by immunoSEQ multiplex PCR, the TCRdb table keeps only in-frame clones and is missing some. The table lists hundreds of thousands of clones, 70% to 90% of them singletons. Sequenced: PBMCs or T cells enriched from blood (not recorded which). The receptors here all came from a woman aged 40 to 50 who had recovered from COVID-19.

V is TRBV5-4 and J is TRBJ2-6, with a tentative D call TRBD1 (6 bases). The germline gives CDR1 SGHNT, CDR2 YYREEE (reference sequence). Trimming cost V 3 bases and J 4 bases, with 20 bases left between them. The length of the CDR3 is 18 residues. This chain's CDR3 is CASSSQGTLFLGANVLTF. The CDR3 nucleotides read TGTGCCAGCAGCTCACAGGGTACCCTGTTTTTAGGGGCCAACGTCCTGACTTTC.

The chain couples TRBV4-3 to TRBJ2-1; TRBD2 matches at 9 bases. V was pared by 1 base and J by 5 bases, with 6 bases of the junction left unmatched. The CDR3 is made up of 16 amino acids. Germline V CDR1 and CDR2: LGHNA, YSLEER. This CDR3 is CASSQGGGRVNNEQFF. The CDR3 region has the DNA TGCGCCAGCAGCCAAGGTGGCGGGAGGGTCAACAATGAGCAGTTCTTC.

This clone appeared once. CDR3 residues: CASSEGQPSYNEQFF. CDR3 in DNA: TGTGCCAGCTCAGAAGGACAGCCCTCCTACAATGAGCAGTTCTTC. The gene calls are TRBV18 and TRBJ2-1; a weak D match, TRBD1 (6 bases). The ends were cut back, 5 bases at V and 0 bases at J, with 11 bases in the middle. CDR3 size: 15 residues. Per germline, CDR1 KGHSH and CDR2 LQKENI.

This sequence joins TRBV7-2 and TRBJ2-7; 7 bases agree with TRBD2. The length of the CDR3 is 14 residues. Germline-derived CDR1 and CDR2 are SGHTA and FQGNSA. V lost 3 bases to trimming and J lost 5 bases; unmatched junction nucleotides: 7. The CDR3 nucleotides read TGTGCCAGCAGCTTGGAAAGCGGGGACGACGAGCAGTACTTC. This gives the protein CASSLESGDDEQYF.

The genes are TRBV12-3 or TRBV12-4 and TRBJ1-1; 7 positions agree with TRBD1. V shed 3 bases and J 6 bases; nucleotides not matched to a gene: 4. The CDR3 length is 13 residues. The CDR3 loop reads CASSFGQEPEAFF. The DNA of the CDR3 is TGTGCCAGCAGTTTTGGACAGGAACCTGAAGCTTTCTTT.

The V gene is TRBV18, the J gene TRBJ1-1, with 9 bases lining up with TRBD1. The J segment lost 7 bases and the V segment lost 5 bases, leaving 5 bases of the junction unmatched. This CDR3 has 13 residues. Germline values: CDR1 KGHSH, CDR2 LQKENI. CDR3 sequence: CASSLGQGGEAFF. In DNA, the CDR3 is TGTGCCAGCTCATTGGGACAGGGTGGTGAAGCTTTCTTT.

This clone was picked up one time. This chain uses TRBV7-9 with TRBJ2-5; TRBD2 matches at 7 bases. The CDR3 runs to 15 residues. Per the germline V gene, CDR1 is SEHNR and CDR2 is FQNEAQ (reference sequence). The trim removed 4 bases at V and 2 bases at J, leaving 7 bases unmatched. Written as DNA, the CDR3 is TGTGCCAGCAGCTCCTGGGGACTATTACAAGAGACCCAGTACTTC. The encoded protein is CASSSWGLLQETQYF.

V and J are TRBV27 and TRBJ2-1; 7 bases are shared with TRBD1. In germline, CDR1 is MNHEY, CDR2 SMNVEV (reference sequence). V was pared by 5 bases and J by 0 bases, with 10 bases of the junction left unmatched. This CDR3 is built from 17 residues. CDR3 in amino acids: CASSPRPTGPSYNEQFF. CDR3 in DNA: TGTGCCAGCAGTCCTCGTCCGACAGGGCCCTCCTACAATGAGCAGTTCTTC.

This clone came up a few times. This chain links TRBV7-9 with TRBJ1-1, with 10 positions matching TRBD1. The CDR3 runs 16 residues. V lost 6 bases, J lost 2 bases, and 9 bases stayed unmatched. CDR1 is SEHNR and CDR2 is FQNEAQ in the germline V gene (reference sequence). CDR3 in amino acids: CASRSRDRGRNTEAFF. CDR3 in DNA: TGTGCCAGCAGGTCCCGGGACAGGGGACGTAACACTGAAGCTTTCTTT. Full variable domain (missing parts from reference TRBV7-9 and TRBJ1-1): DTGVSQNPRHKITKRGQNVTFRCDPISEHNRLYWYRQTLGQGPEFLTYFQNEAQLEKSRLLSDRFSAERPKGSFSTLEIQRTEQGDSAMYLCASRSRDRGRNTEAFFGQGTRLTVV.

The CDR3 loop is CASSAVGGAETQYF. The CDR3, as DNA: TGCGCCAGCAGCGCCGTCGGTGGGGCGGAGACCCAGTACTTC. The chain has TRBV5-1 and TRBJ2-5; D might be TRBD1 (5 bases). This CDR3 has 14 residues. Germline CDR1 and CDR2: SGHRS and YFSETQ. Trimming removed 4 bases at V and 5 bases at J, with 15 bases between.

This chain connects TRBV18 to TRBJ1-1; D is possibly TRBD1 (6 bases). This CDR3 comprises 16 residues. Germline-derived CDR1 and CDR2 are KGHSH and LQKENI. V shed 3 bases and J shed 2 bases, with 16 bases lying between them. Here the CDR3 DNA reads TGTGCCAGCTCACCTCTGAACAGGGCCCAAAACACTGAAGCTTTCTTT. This codes for CASSPLNRAQNTEAFF.